A single sample gave rise to the 30 T cell receptor beta chains below, sequenced in a study of T cells after yellow fever vaccination. TCRdb re-analysed the 5' RACE reads in MiXCR, keeping a single row per CDR3 protein. The sample lists some 340,000 distinct CDR3 sequences; around 11% were seen once. The source material was CD4+ T cells sorted from PBMCs, sampled 45 days after the yellow fever booster vaccination. The origin of the receptors is a man aged 18 to 35 who received the YFV17D yellow fever vaccine.

This clonotype has at least ten counts. This chain joins TRBV25-1 and TRBJ2-1; TRBD1 matches at 8 bases. Trimming took 1 base from V and 9 from J; bases not matched to a gene: 11. The CDR3 contains 16 residues. Per the germline V gene, CDR1 is MGHDK and CDR2 is SYGVNS. CDR3 nucleotide sequence: TGTGCCAGCAGTGAATTATACGCAGGGGGCTTGGGTGAGCAGTTCTTC. This sequence encodes CASSELYAGGLGEQFF.

This clonotype was detected a few times. CDR3 in amino acids: CASGSLGAGELFF. The DNA for the CDR3 is TGTGCCAGCGGGAGTTTAGGCGCCGGGGAGCTGTTTTTT. V and J are TRBV11-2 and TRBJ2-2, with D tentatively TRBD2 (5 bases). Germline CDR1 SGHAT, CDR2 FQNNGV. This CDR3 contains 13 residues. With 8 bases removed from V and 6 bases from J, the gap between germline ends came to 13 bases.

This clonotype was seen at least ten times. This rearrangement joins TRBV7-9 to TRBJ2-6; 10 nucleotides agree with TRBD1. The CDR3 is 16 residues long. V shed 5 bases, J shed 2 bases, and the junction held 3 bases outside the gene matches. The germline CDR1 and CDR2 sequences are SEHNR and FQNEAQ (reference sequence). CDR3 in DNA: TGTGCCAGCAGCCGACAGGGGGCTCCTGGGGCCAACGTCCTGACTTTC. This encodes CASSRQGAPGANVLTF.

This clonotype turned up a few times. A junction boundary mismatches the germline segment, possibly from a read error. The chain combines TRBV7-2 with TRBJ2-2; D remains ambiguous. This CDR3 contains 12 residues. The V gene's germline CDR1 is SGHTA and CDR2 FQGNSA. The CDR3: CASSLVGSPWVF. The CDR3 DNA is TGTGCCAGCAGCTTAGTCGGGTCCCCCTGGGTTTTT.

This chain uses TRBV5-4 with TRBJ2-1; 7 bases agree with TRBD1. The V gene end was trimmed by 9 bases and the J gene end by 7 bases; junction bases not matched to a gene: 10. CDR3 length: 13 amino acids. The V gene's germline CDR1 is SGHNT and CDR2 YYREEE (reference sequence). CDR3 in amino acids: CANTRDRTNEQFF. The CDR3 bases are TGTGCCAACACCCGGGACAGAACTAATGAGCAGTTCTTC. The complete variable domain, with remaining parts taken from reference TRBV5-4 and TRBJ2-1, reads ETGVTQSPTHLIKTRGQQVTLRCSSQSGHNTVSWYQQALGQGPQFIFQYYREEENGRGNFPPRFSGLQFPNYSSELNVNALELDDSALYLCANTRDRTNEQFFGPGTRLTVL.

The chain has TRBV7-2 and TRBJ1-2; D is undetermined. V was pared by 5 bases and J by 1 base, with 14 bases between. The CDR3 covers 15 residues. CDR1 and CDR2 (germline): SGHTA, FQGNSA. CDR3 region: CASSPPSAFNYGYTF. The CDR3 DNA follows: TGTGCCAGCAGCCCGCCTTCAGCGTTTAACTATGGCTACACCTTC.

This clonotype was detected a few times. CDR3 nucleotides: TGCGCCAGCAGCCCACGACAGGGGGTCTACTACGAGCAGTACTTC. This sequence encodes CASSPRQGVYYEQYF. The V gene is TRBV5-1, the J gene TRBJ2-7; 9 nucleotides line up with TRBD1. The CDR3 is 15 amino acids. Germline V gives CDR1 SGHRS, CDR2 YFSETQ. Germline trimming cut 4 bases from V and 3 bases from J; bases unmatched to any gene: 8.

The CDR3 protein is CASRAPTETQYF. The CDR3 nucleotides read TGTGCCAGCAGGGCCCCCACGGAGACCCAGTACTTC. This chain uses TRBV7-2 with TRBJ2-5; no clear D. Germline-derived CDR1 and CDR2 are SGHTA and FQGNSA. The CDR3 is 12 residues long. Trimming left V 6 bases short and J 5 bases short, with 10 bases between.

J is TRBJ2-2 and V is TRBV6-2 or TRBV6-3; D unclear. V dropped 2 bases and J dropped 4 bases, with 8 bases sitting between them. The CDR3 consists of 14 residues. Germline V gene lookup returns CDR1 MNHEY and CDR2 SVGEGT. The CDR3 here is CASSYEAFTGELFF. The CDR3 DNA sequence: TGTGCCAGCAGTTACGAGGCCTTCACCGGGGAGCTGTTTTTT.

Many counts were recorded for this clonotype. The chain couples TRBV4-1 to TRBJ1-1; D is unclear. The CDR3 runs to 15 residues. Trimming removed 4 bases at V and 1 base at J, with 13 bases between. Germline V lookup: CDR1 MGHRA, CDR2 YSYEKL. CDR3: CASSRRRDSNTEAFF. In DNA form, the CDR3 reads TGCGCCAGCAGCCGTAGAAGGGATTCGAACACTGAAGCTTTCTTT.

There are a few counts of this clonotype. The genes are TRBV11-2 and TRBJ1-1; 7 bases match TRBD1. Germline V gene lookup returns CDR1 SGHAT and CDR2 FQNNGV. V trimming: 4 bases; J trimming: 2 bases; junction bases outside the gene matches: 13. The CDR3 consists of 17 residues. CDR3 nucleotide sequence: TGTGCCAGCAGCTCCGCCGCTGACAGGGCGATCAACACTGAAGCTTTCTTT. Protein product: CASSSAADRAINTEAFF.

Many counts were recorded for this clonotype. The chain is built from TRBV2 and TRBJ2-1; 9 nucleotides agree with TRBD2. V was clipped by 5 bases and J by 4 bases; unmatched bases: 6. There are 15 residues in the CDR3. Germline lookup yields CDR1 SNHLY and CDR2 FYNNEI. CDR3: CASSPGTSRYNEQFF. DNA of the CDR3: TGTGCCAGCAGTCCCGGGACTAGCCGTTACAATGAGCAGTTCTTC.

This clonotype has a handful of counts. The V and J genes are TRBV7-9 and TRBJ2-3; D perhaps matches TRBD2 (5 bases). The CDR3 is made up of 14 amino acids. The germline CDR1 and CDR2 sequences are SEHNR and FQNEAQ (reference sequence). V lost 3 bases and J 2 bases, leaving 9 bases between the germline ends. The CDR3 DNA reads as TGTGCCAGCAGCTTCCTAGCAGTCACAGATACGCAGTATTTT. Translated, it gives CASSFLAVTDTQYF.

About this clonotype: Given a much more abundant clone one base away, this may be a read error. V and J are TRBV5-4 and TRBJ1-2; no clear D gene. This CDR3 contains 13 residues. The germline gives CDR1 SGHNT, CDR2 YYREEE (reference sequence). V was pared by 0 bases and J by 4 bases, with 7 bases between. Here the CDR3 reads CASSLGRTYGYTF. The CDR3, as DNA: TGTGCCAGCAGCTTGGGCAGGACCTATGGCTACACCTTC.

There are a few counts of this clonotype. The chain employs TRBV29-1 and TRBJ1-5; no definite D call. The CDR3 is made up of 13 amino acids. Looked up from germline, CDR1 is SQVTM and CDR2 is ANQGSEA. V dropped 6 bases and J dropped 9 bases, with 18 bases sitting between them. The CDR3 DNA reads TGCAGCGTGTTAATCCGGACGGGGTGGCCCCAGCATTTT. Encoded protein: CSVLIRTGWPQHF.

The CDR3 DNA reads TGTGCCAGCAGCTATTCCGTAGGGGCCGGGGAGCTGTTTTTT. Encoded protein: CASSYSVGAGELFF. The chain carries TRBV7-2 and TRBJ2-2, with D possibly TRBD1 on 5 matching bases. The CDR3 has 14 amino acids. Trimming stripped 4 bases from V and 6 bases from J, with 12 bases between. The V gene's germline CDR1 is SGHTA and CDR2 FQGNSA.

The chain employs TRBV30 and TRBJ2-7; D ambiguous. CDR3 length: 14 amino acids. V was trimmed by 5 bases and J by 0 bases, leaving 14 bases between them. Germline V gene sequence: CDR1 GTSNPN, CDR2 SVGIG (reference sequence). This CDR3 reads CAWSLGQSSYEQYF. In nucleotides, the CDR3 is TGTGCCTGGTCCTTAGGGCAGAGCTCCTACGAGCAGTACTTC. Full variable domain (outside the CDR3, taken from reference TRBV30 and TRBJ2-7): SQTIHQWPATLVQPVGSPLSLECTVEGTSNPNLYWYRQAAGRGLQLLFYSVGIGQISSEVPQNLSASRPQDRQFILSSKKLLLSDSGFYLCAWSLGQSSYEQYFGPGTRLTVT.

This clonotype turned up a few times. The chain recombines TRBV5-1 with TRBJ2-3; TRBD2 matches at 15 bases. The CDR3 contains 17 residues. Trimming removed 4 bases from V and 3 bases from J; junction bases left unmatched: 6. Looked up from germline, CDR1 is SGHRS and CDR2 is YFSETQ. The CDR3 loop is CASSPGGLAGGTDTQYF. The CDR3 coding sequence is TGCGCCAGCAGCCCTGGAGGACTAGCGGGGGGGACAGATACGCAGTATTTT.

This clonotype was detected only a few times. CDR3 loop: CASSRGLDDQPQHF. The CDR3 bases are TGTGCCAGCAGCCGGGGCCTGGACGACCAGCCCCAGCATTTT. This chain uses TRBV4-2 with TRBJ1-5, with D possibly being TRBD1 (5 bases). In germline, CDR1 is LGHNA, CDR2 YNFKEQ. This CDR3 contains 14 residues. Trimming left V 4 bases short and J 7 bases short, with 14 bases between.

This clonotype was detected many times. V and J are TRBV6-2 or TRBV6-3 and TRBJ1-2; D remains ambiguous. With 7 bases removed from V and 2 bases from J, the gap between germline ends came to 11 bases. The CDR3 has 13 residues. Germline V CDR1 and CDR2: MNHEY, SVGEGT. The CDR3 region has the DNA TGTGCCAGCACCCCCGACGGGAACTATGGCTACACCTTC. This sequence encodes CASTPDGNYGYTF.

This clonotype was observed many times. The V and J genes are TRBV11-2 and TRBJ1-2; no definite D call. The V gene's germline CDR1 is SGHAT and CDR2 FQNNGV. The CDR3 has 13 amino acids. V was pared by 5 bases and J by 4 bases, with 11 bases between. The DNA for the CDR3 is TGTGCCAGCAGCCCTCCCGGCCGCTATGGCTACACCTTC. Protein product: CASSPPGRYGYTF.

The table lists this clonotype with many counts. The chain links TRBV10-2 to TRBJ2-1; 8 bases match TRBD2. The germline gives CDR1 WSHSY, CDR2 SAAADI. Trimming cost V 3 bases and J 9 bases; bases outside gene matches: 10. The CDR3 length is 15 residues. The CDR3 here is CASSDIVGGAGEQFF. The CDR3, as DNA: TGCGCCAGCAGTGATATTGTCGGGGGGGCGGGTGAGCAGTTCTTC.

The chain carries TRBV27 and TRBJ1-2; D remains ambiguous. The V gene lost 5 bases and the J gene lost 7 bases, with 14 bases spanning the gap. CDR3 length equals 13 residues. CDR1 and CDR2 from the germline V gene are MNHEY and SMNVEV (reference sequence). CDR3 coding DNA: TGTGCCAGCAGTGGCGACGGCTTAATTGGCTACACCTTC. This codes for CASSGDGLIGYTF.

This clonotype was recorded many times. The chain uses TRBV5-1 and TRBJ2-1; weak D call: TRBD2 (5 bases). The CDR3 has 13 amino acids. Germline values: CDR1 SGHRS, CDR2 YFSETQ. V was pared by 0 bases and J by 10 bases, with 11 bases between. CDR3 nucleotide sequence: TGCGCCAGCAGCTTGGCCGTGAGGGCCGAGCAGTTCTTC. Amino acids: CASSLAVRAEQFF.

The genes are TRBV12-3 or TRBV12-4 and TRBJ2-7; tentatively, D is TRBD1 (5 bases). Trimming cost V 4 bases and J 6 bases, with 7 bases left between them. The CDR3 runs to 11 residues. CDR3 in DNA: TGTGCCAGCAGTTGGCAGGGCGAGCAGTACTTC. Encoded protein: CASSWQGEQYF.

This clonotype was seen only a few times. The CDR3 spells CASSLRRLSTDTQYF. CDR3 in DNA: TGTGCCAGCAGTCTGCGGAGACTAAGCACAGATACGCAGTATTTT. The chain employs TRBV7-2 and TRBJ2-3; perhaps TRBD2 as D (5 bases). V dropped 6 bases and J dropped 0 bases, with 13 bases sitting between them. Germline CDR1 SGHTA, CDR2 FQGNSA. The CDR3 is 15 residues long.

This clonotype was counted between two and nine times. The chain carries TRBV10-2 and TRBJ1-6; D unclear. Per the germline V gene, CDR1 is WSHSY and CDR2 is SAAADI. The V end was cut by 10 bases, the J end by 6 bases, with 13 bases between. CDR3 size: 13 residues. The CDR3 DNA reads as TGCGCCATCAGACCAGGAATTAATTCACCCCTCCACTTT. Encoded protein: CAIRPGINSPLHF.

This clonotype came up a few times. The chain employs TRBV6-2 or TRBV6-3 and TRBJ2-6; 8 positions agree with TRBD1. The germline gives CDR1 MNHEY, CDR2 SVGEGT. After removal of 2 bases from V and 4 bases from J, the junction contained 13 bases not matched to a gene. The CDR3 loop spans 19 amino acids. Written as DNA, the CDR3 is TGTGCCAGCAGTTACGAGCGCCCAGGGGGCGCGTTCGGGGCCAACGTCCTGACTTTC. It encodes CASSYERPGGAFGANVLTF.

J is TRBJ1-4 and V is TRBV10-3, with D uncertain. Deletions cut 11 bases from V and 4 bases from J, with 14 bases between. Germline V gene sequence: CDR1 ENHRY, CDR2 SYGVKD. This CDR3 is 13 amino acids long. The CDR3 DNA reads TGTGCCGTAGGCAGCGGTGGTAATGAAAAACTGTTTTTT. This codes for CAVGSGGNEKLFF.

This clonotype occurred a few times. V gene TRBV20-1 combines with J gene TRBJ1-2, with a weak D call TRBD1 (6 bases). Deletions cut 0 bases from V and 6 bases from J, with 17 bases between. CDR3 length: 15 amino acids. Germline V CDR1 and CDR2: DFQATT, SNEGSKA (reference sequence). The CDR3 protein is CSARDLWGGPHGYTF. The CDR3 nucleotides are TGCAGTGCTAGAGATCTATGGGGGGGCCCCCATGGCTACACCTTC.